This paragraph covers one TCR beta chain sequence. Its target is not known. The repertoire was sequenced with immunoSEQ multiplex PCR; TCRdb's copy has only in-frame clones and lacks some. The sample has under 150,000 clones, 85% to 95% seen once. These data originate in a study of T cell responses to AZD1222 COVID-19 vaccine. Study-level information: Pooled together were second doses at about 4 or about 12 weeks.

The ends were cut back, 5 bases at V and 8 bases at J, with 18 bases in the middle. This CDR3 contains 14 residues. The germline V gene has CDR1 SGHAT and CDR2 FQNNGV. Study-wide results and limits: Clonal diversity was possibly underestimated, and the donors were mostly white British, with more females. Baseline seropositivity occurred in only a handful of AZD1222 recipients. CD4 TCRs covered the whole spike, strongest at regions 160-218 and 743-854.

Specimen: peripheral blood, collected on day 0 of AZD1222 vaccination. The chain is built from TRBV11-2 and TRBJ2-5, with D perhaps TRBD2 (6 bases). The source of this sequence is an adult in good health. Written as DNA, the CDR3 is TGTGCCAGCAGCGTGGGGGTGACTAGTACAACCCAGTACTTC. Protein sequence: CASSVGVTSTTQYF.